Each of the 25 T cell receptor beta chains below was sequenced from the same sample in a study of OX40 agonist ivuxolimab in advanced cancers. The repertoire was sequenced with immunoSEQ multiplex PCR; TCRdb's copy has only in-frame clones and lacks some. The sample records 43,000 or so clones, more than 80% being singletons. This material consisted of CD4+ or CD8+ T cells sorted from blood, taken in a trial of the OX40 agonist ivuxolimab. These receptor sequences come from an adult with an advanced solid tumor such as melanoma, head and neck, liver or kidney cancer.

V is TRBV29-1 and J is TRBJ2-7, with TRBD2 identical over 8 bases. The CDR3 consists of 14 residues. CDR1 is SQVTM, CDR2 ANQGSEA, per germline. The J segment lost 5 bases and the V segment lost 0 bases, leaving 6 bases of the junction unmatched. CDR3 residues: CSVEDQSGGHEQYF. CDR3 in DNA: TGCAGCGTTGAAGATCAGAGCGGGGGCCACGAGCAGTACTTC.

The DNA of the CDR3 is TGTGCCAGCAGCTTGCAGGTAACTAGCGGGACCTACAATGAGCAGTTCTTC. Protein sequence: CASSLQVTSGTYNEQFF. V usage is TRBV5-4 and J usage is TRBJ2-1, with 10 bases matching TRBD2. V lost 1 base, J lost 2 bases, and 6 bases stayed unmatched. Germline V gives CDR1 SGHNT, CDR2 YYREEE (reference sequence). The CDR3 is 17 residues long. Full variable domain (remainder filled in from reference TRBV5-4 and TRBJ2-1): ETGVTQSPTHLIKTRGQQVTLRCSSQSGHNTVSWYQQALGQGPQFIFQYYREEENGRGNFPPRFSGLQFPNYSSELNVNALELDDSALYLCASSLQVTSGTYNEQFFGPGTRLTVL.

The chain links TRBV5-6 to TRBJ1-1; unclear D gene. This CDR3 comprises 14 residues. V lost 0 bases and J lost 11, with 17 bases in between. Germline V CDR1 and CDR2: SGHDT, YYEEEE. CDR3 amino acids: CASSLADPSGRAFF. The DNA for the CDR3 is TGTGCCAGCAGCTTGGCCGACCCCAGCGGCCGGGCTTTCTTT.

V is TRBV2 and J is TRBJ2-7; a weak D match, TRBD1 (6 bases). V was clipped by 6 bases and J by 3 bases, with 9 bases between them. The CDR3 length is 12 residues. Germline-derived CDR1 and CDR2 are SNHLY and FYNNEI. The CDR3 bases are TGTGCCAGCAGGGACAGACTCTACGAGCAGTACTTC. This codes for CASRDRLYEQYF.

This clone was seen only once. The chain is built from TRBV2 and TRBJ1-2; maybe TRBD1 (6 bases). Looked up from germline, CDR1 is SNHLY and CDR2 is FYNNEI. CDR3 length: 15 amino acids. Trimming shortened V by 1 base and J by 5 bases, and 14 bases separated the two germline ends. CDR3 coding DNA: TGTGCCAGCAGTGAAGGAGGGGGGCCCCCGTATGGCTACACCTTC. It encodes CASSEGGGPPYGYTF.

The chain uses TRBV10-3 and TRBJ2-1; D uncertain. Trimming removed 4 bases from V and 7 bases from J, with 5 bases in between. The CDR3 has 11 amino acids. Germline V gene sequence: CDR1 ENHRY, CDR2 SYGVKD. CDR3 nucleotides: TGTGCCATCAGTGGGGAAAATGAGCAGTTCTTC. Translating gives CAISGENEQFF.

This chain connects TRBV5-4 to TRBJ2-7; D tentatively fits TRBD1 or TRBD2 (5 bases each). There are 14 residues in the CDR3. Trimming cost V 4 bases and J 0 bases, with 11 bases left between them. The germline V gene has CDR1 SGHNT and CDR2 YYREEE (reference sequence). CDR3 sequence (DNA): TGTGCCAGCAGCCGGGACGGAGGCTCCTACGAGCAGTACTTC. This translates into CASSRDGGSYEQYF.

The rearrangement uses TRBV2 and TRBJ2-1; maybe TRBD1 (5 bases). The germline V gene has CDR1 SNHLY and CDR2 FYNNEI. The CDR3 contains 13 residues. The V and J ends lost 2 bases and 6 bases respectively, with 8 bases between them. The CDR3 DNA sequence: TGTGCCAGCAGTGAACAGGGTTTCAATGAGCAGTTCTTC. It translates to CASSEQGFNEQFF.

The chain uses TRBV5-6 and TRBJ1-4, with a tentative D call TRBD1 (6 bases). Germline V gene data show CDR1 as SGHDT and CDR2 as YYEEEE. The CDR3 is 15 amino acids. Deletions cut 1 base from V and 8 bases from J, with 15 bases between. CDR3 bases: TGTGCCAGCAGCTTGACGGGGGCAGGGGAGGAAAAACTGTTTTTT. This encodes CASSLTGAGEEKLFF.

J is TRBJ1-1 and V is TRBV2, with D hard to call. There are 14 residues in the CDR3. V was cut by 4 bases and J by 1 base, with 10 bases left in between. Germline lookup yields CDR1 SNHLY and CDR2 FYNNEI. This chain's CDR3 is CASSARTANTEAFF. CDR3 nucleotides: TGTGCCAGCAGTGCCAGGACGGCGAACACTGAAGCTTTCTTT.

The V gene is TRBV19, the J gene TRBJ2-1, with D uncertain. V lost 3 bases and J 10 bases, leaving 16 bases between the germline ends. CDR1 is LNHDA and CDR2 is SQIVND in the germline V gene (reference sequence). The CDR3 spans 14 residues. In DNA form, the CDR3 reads TGTGCCAGTAGTATTGGAGCGCCGCACACAGAGCAGTTCTTC. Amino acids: CASSIGAPHTEQFF.

CDR3 coding DNA: TGTGCCAGCAGCGCGGACCCGGGGCTAGCGGTCTACAATGAGCAGTTCTTC. This encodes CASSADPGLAVYNEQFF. The chain couples TRBV7-8 to TRBJ2-1, with 7 positions matching TRBD2. Germline V gives CDR1 SGHVS, CDR2 FQNEAQ. V lost 5 bases to trimming and J lost 3 bases; unmatched junction nucleotides: 13. CDR3 length equals 17 residues.

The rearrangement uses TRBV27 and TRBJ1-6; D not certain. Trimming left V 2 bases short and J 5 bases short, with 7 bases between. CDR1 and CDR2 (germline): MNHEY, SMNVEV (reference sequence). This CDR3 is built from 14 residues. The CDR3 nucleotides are TGTGCCAGCAGTTTAATAGAAAATAATTCACCCCTCCACTTT. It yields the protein CASSLIENNSPLHF.

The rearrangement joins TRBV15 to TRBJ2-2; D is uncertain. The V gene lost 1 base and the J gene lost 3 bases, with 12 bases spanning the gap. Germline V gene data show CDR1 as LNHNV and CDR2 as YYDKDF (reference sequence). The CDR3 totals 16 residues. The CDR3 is CATSRVGNTYTGELFF. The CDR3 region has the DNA TGTGCCACCAGCAGAGTCGGAAACACCTACACCGGGGAGCTGTTTTTT.

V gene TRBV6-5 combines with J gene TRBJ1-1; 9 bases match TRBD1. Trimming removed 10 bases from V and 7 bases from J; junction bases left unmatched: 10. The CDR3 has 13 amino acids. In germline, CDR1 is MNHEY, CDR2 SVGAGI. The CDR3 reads CATRPGQGGEAFF. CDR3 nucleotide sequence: TGTGCCACCAGACCGGGACAGGGAGGTGAAGCTTTCTTT.

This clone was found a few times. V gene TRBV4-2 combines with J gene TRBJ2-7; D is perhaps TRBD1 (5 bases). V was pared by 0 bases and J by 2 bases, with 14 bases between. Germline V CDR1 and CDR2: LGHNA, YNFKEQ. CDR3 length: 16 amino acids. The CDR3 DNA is TGTGCCAGCAGCCAAGACTCAGGGAAGTTGGCCTACGAGCAGTACTTC. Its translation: CASSQDSGKLAYEQYF.

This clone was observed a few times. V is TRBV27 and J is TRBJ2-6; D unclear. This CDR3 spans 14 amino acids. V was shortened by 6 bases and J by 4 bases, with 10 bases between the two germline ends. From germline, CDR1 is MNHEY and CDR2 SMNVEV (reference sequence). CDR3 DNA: TGTGCCAGCAGGCCCGTCGTGGGGGCCAACGTCCTGACTTTC. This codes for CASRPVVGANVLTF.

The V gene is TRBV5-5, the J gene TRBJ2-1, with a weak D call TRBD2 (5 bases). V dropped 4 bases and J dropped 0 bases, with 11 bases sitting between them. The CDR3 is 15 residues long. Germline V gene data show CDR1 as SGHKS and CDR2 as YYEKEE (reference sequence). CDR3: CASSPGLNSYNEQFF. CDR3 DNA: TGTGCCAGCAGCCCTGGACTGAACTCCTACAATGAGCAGTTCTTC.

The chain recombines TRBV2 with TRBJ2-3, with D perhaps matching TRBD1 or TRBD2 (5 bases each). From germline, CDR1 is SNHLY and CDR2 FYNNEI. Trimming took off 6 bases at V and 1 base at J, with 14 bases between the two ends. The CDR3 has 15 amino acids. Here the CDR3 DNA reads TGTGCCAGCAGCCTGCAGGGTAGCGGCACAGATACGCAGTATTTT. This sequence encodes CASSLQGSGTDTQYF.

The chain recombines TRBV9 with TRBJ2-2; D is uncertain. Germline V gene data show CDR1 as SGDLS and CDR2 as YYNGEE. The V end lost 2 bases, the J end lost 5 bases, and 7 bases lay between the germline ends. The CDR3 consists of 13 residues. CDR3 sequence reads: CASSVAVTGELFF. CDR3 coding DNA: TGTGCCAGCAGCGTCGCGGTGACCGGGGAGCTGTTTTTT. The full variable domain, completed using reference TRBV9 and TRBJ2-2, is DSGVTQTPKHLITATGQRVTLRCSPRSGDLSVYWYQQSLDQGLQFLIQYYNGEERAKGNILERFSAQQFPDLHSELNLSSLELGDSALYFCASSVAVTGELFFGEGSRLTVL.

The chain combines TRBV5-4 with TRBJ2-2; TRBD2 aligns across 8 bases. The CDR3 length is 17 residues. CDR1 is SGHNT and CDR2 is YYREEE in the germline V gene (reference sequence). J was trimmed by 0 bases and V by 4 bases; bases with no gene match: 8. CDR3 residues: CASSPTRAGANTGELFF. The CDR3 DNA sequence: TGTGCCAGCAGCCCAACTCGAGCGGGGGCGAACACCGGGGAGCTGTTTTTT. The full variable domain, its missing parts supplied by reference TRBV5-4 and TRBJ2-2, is ETGVTQSPTHLIKTRGQQVTLRCSSQSGHNTVSWYQQALGQGPQFIFQYYREEENGRGNFPPRFSGLQFPNYSSELNVNALELDDSALYLCASSPTRAGANTGELFFGEGSRLTVL.

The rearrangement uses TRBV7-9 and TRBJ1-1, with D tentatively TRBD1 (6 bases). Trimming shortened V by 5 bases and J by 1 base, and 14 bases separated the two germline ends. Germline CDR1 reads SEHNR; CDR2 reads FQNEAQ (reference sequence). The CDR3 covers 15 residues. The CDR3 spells CASSPMGGQNTEAFF. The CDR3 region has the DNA TGTGCCAGCAGCCCAATGGGGGGGCAGAACACTGAAGCTTTCTTT.

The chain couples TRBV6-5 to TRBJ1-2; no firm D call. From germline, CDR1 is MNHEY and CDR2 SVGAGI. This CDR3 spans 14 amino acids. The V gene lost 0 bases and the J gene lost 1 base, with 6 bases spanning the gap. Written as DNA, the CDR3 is TGTGCCAGCAGTTACTCTTCGGTTAACTATGGCTACACCTTC. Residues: CASSYSSVNYGYTF.

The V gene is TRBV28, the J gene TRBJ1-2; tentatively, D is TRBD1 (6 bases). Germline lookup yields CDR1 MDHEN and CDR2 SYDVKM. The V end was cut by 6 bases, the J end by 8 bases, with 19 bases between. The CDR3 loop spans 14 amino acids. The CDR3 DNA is TGTGCCAGCAGCTATCCTGGGGGCTATGGAGGCTACACCTTC. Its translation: CASSYPGGYGGYTF.

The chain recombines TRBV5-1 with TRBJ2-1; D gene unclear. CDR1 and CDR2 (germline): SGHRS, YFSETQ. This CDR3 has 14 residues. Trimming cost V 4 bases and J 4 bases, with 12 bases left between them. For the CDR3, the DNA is TGCGCCAGCAGCGGAGACACTGATTACAATGAGCAGTTCTTC. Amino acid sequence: CASSGDTDYNEQFF.